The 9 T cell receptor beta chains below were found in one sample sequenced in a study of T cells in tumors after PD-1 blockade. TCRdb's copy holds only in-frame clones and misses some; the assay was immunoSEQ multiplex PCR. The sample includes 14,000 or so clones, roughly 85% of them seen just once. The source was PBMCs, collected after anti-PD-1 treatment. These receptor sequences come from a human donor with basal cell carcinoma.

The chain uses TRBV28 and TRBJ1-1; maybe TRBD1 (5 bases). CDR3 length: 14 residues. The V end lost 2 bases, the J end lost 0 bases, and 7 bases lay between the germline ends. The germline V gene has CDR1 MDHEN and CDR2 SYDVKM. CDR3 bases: TGTGCCAGCAGTTTAGGGGGATTGAACACTGAAGCTTTCTTT. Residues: CASSLGGLNTEAFF.

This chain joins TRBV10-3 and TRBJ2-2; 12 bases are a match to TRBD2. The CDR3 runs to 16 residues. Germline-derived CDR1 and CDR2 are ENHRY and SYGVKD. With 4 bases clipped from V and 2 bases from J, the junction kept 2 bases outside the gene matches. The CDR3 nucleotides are TGTGCCATCAGTGCTGGACTAGCGGGAAACACCGGGGAGCTGTTTTTT. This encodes CAISAGLAGNTGELFF.

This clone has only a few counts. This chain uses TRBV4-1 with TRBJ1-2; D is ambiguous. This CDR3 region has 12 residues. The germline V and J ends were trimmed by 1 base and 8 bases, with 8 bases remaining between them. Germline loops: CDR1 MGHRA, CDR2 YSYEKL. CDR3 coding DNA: TGCGCCAGCAGCCAAGTTTCCCAAGGCTACACCTTC. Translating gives CASSQVSQGYTF.

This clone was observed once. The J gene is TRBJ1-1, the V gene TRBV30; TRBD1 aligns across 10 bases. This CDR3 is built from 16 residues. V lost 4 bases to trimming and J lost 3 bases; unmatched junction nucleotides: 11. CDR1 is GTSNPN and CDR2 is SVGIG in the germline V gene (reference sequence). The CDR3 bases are TGTGCCTGGAAGAGGGGACAGGGGATCCTGCACACTGAAGCTTTCTTT. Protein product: CAWKRGQGILHTEAFF.

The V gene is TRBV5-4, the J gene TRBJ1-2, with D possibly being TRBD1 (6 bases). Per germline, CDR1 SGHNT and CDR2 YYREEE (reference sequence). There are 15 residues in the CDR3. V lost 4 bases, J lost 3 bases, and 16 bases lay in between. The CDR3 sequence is CASSQGLGADYGYTF. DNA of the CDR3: TGTGCCAGCAGCCAGGGCTTGGGGGCTGACTATGGCTACACCTTC.

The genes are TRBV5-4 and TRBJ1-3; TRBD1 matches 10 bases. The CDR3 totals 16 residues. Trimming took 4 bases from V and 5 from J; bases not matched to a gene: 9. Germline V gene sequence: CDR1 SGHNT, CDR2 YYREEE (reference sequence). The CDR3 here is CASSGTGTGERNTIYF. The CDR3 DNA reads TGTGCCAGCAGCGGTACCGGGACAGGGGAGAGAAACACCATATATTTT.

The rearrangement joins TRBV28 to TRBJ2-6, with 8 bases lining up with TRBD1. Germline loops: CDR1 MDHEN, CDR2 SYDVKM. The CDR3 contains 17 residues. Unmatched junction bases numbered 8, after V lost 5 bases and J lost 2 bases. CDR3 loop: CASSDGQGRAGANVLTF. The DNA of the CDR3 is TGTGCCAGCAGTGATGGACAGGGCAGGGCTGGGGCCAACGTCCTGACTTTC.

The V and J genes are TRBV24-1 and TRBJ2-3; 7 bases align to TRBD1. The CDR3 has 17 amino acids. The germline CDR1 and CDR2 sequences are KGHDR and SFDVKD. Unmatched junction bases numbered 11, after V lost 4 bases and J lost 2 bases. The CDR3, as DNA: TGTGCCACCAGTGACCGTGACAGGGCGGAATACACAGATACGCAGTATTTT. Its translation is CATSDRDRAEYTDTQYF.

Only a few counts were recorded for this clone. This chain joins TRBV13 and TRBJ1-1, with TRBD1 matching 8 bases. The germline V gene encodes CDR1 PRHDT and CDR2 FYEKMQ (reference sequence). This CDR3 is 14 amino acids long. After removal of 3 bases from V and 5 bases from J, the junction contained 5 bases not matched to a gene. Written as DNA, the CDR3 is TGTGCCAGCAGCTTTGACAGGGGTAGAACTGAAGCTTTCTTT. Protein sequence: CASSFDRGRTEAFF.